Sequencing of this T cell receptor beta chain was carried out in a study of response to subunit inactivated influenza vaccine. V was pared by 6 bases and J by 0 bases, with 10 bases of the junction left unmatched. The germline gives CDR1 SGHRS, CDR2 YFSETQ. This CDR3 comprises 16 residues. MiXCR, applied by TCRdb to the RT-PCR reads, yields one record per CDR3 protein. The sample holds more than 550,000 distinct CDR3 sequences; approximately 12% are singletons and the top ten take roughly 10%. The sample here was PBMCs from blood, taken on the day of vaccination. The chain is built from TRBV5-1 and TRBJ2-3; 7 nucleotides match TRBD2. This clonotype was sampled from a man over 45 who received an inactivated influenza vaccine. CDR3 sequence (DNA): TGCGCCAGCACCCTCGTTGGCGGGGGTAGCACAGATACGCAGTATTTT. It translates to CASTLVGGGSTDTQYF. Drawing the rest from reference TRBV5-1 and TRBJ2-3, the complete variable domain is KAGVTQTPRYLIKTRGQQVTLSCSPISGHRSVSWYQQTPGQGLQFLFEYFSETQRNKGNFPGRFSGRQFSNSRSEMNVSTLELGDSALYLCASTLVGGGSTDTQYFGPGTRLTVL.